The 28 T cell receptor beta chains reported below all come from one sample, sequenced in a study of metastatic and nonmetastatic thyroid tumors. MiXCR re-clonotyped the PCR reads for TCRdb. The table includes 30,000 to 35,000 clones, 16% detected once. Thyroid surgery was performed in patients who had received no treatment beforehand. Source material: blood. The origin of the receptors is a female donor with papillary thyroid cancer or a benign thyroid nodule (not recorded which). Some clones in this sample may be carry-over from other donors' samples.

This clone was recorded at least ten times. This chain uses TRBV11-2 with TRBJ2-7, with TRBD2 as a possible D gene (6 bases). From germline, CDR1 is SGHAT and CDR2 FQNNGV. Deletions cut 5 bases from V and 1 base from J, with 15 bases between. The CDR3 covers 15 residues. The CDR3 sequence: CASSVRDSGSYEQYF. As DNA, the CDR3 is TGTGCCAGCAGCGTCCGGGACTCAGGGTCCTACGAGCAGTACTTC.

This clone has a count of ten or more. V and J are TRBV6-1 and TRBJ1-1; 10 positions agree with TRBD1. V lost 4 bases to trimming and J lost 6 bases; unmatched junction nucleotides: 11. The V gene's germline CDR1 is MNHNS and CDR2 SASEGT. This CDR3 is built from 16 residues. In DNA form, the CDR3 reads TGTGCCAGCAGTGGGGTAGTAGGACAGGGGGTACCTGAAGCTTTCTTT. Protein sequence: CASSGVVGQGVPEAFF.

This clone has just a few counts. The CDR3 DNA is TGTGCCACCAGTGAGGGCAGGGCATCGAAGCCGCAGTATTTT. It encodes CATSEGRASKPQYF. V is TRBV24-1 and J is TRBJ2-3; possibly TRBD1 for D (5 bases). Germline V gene lookup returns CDR1 KGHDR and CDR2 SFDVKD. The CDR3 has 14 residues. V lost 4 bases to trimming and J lost 10 bases, with 17 bases between them.

The chain has TRBV2 and TRBJ2-1; 10 positions match TRBD2. Trimming cost V 11 bases and J 3 bases; bases outside gene matches: 7. Germline CDR1 and CDR2: SNHLY and FYNNEI. This CDR3 spans 14 amino acids. The CDR3 region is CAHGTSGDYNEQFF. For the CDR3, the DNA is TGTGCCCACGGAACTAGCGGGGACTACAATGAGCAGTTCTTC.

In its sample, this clone was seen many times. The V call is TRBV4-2, the J call TRBJ2-7, with a weak D call TRBD2 (6 bases). The CDR3 sequence is 15 residues long. V was shortened by 2 bases and J by 4 bases, with 15 bases between the two germline ends. CDR1 LGHNA and CDR2 YNFKEQ come from the germline V gene. CDR3 protein: CASSQNPAGAYEQYF. The DNA of the CDR3 is TGTGCCAGCAGCCAAAATCCAGCGGGTGCTTACGAGCAGTACTTC.

This clone was seen many times. Other DNA sequences in this sample translate to the same CDR3. The chain combines TRBV3-1 with TRBJ2-1; 7 positions agree with TRBD2. There are 15 residues in the CDR3. Germline V gene data show CDR1 as LGHDT and CDR2 as YNNKEL (reference sequence). V was clipped by 0 bases and J by 4 bases; unmatched bases: 3. CDR3 in amino acids: CASSQDLLAYNEQFF. CDR3 sequence (DNA): TGTGCCAGCAGCCAAGATCTACTAGCGTACAATGAGCAGTTCTTC.

This clone occurred many times. V is TRBV19 and J is TRBJ2-7; the match to TRBD2 covers 10 bases. The germline V gene has CDR1 LNHDA and CDR2 SQIVND (reference sequence). The CDR3 sequence is 14 residues long. V shed 3 bases and J 6 bases; nucleotides not matched to a gene: 5. In DNA, the CDR3 is TGTGCCAGTAGTATCATAGCGGGAGGTGGCGAGCAGTACTTC. This sequence encodes CASSIIAGGGEQYF. Using reference TRBV19 and TRBJ2-7 for the parts outside the CDR3, the full variable domain is DGGITQSPKYLFRKEGQNVTLSCEQNLNHDAMYWYRQDPGQGLRLIYYSQIVNDFQKGDIAEGYSVSREKKESFPLTVTSAQKNPTAFYLCASSIIAGGGEQYFGPGTRLTVT.

This clone has only a few counts. This could be a read error, since a much larger clone is one nucleotide away. Other DNA sequences in this sample translate to the same CDR3. The chain employs TRBV11-1 and TRBJ2-3, with TRBD2 identical over 13 bases. Germline CDR1 reads SGHAT; CDR2 reads FQDESV (reference sequence). V trimming: 3 bases; J trimming: 4 bases; junction bases outside the gene matches: 4. The CDR3 contains 16 residues. The CDR3 spells CASSLGLAGNADTQYF. CDR3 nucleotide sequence: TGTGCCAGCAGCTTGGGACTAGCGGGAAACGCAGATACGCAGTATTTT.

In its sample, this clone was seen many times. The chain has TRBV28 and TRBJ2-3; 7 bases fit TRBD1. Germline CDR1 reads MDHEN; CDR2 reads SYDVKM. J was trimmed by 2 bases and V by 11 bases; bases with no gene match: 10. This CDR3 is built from 14 residues. The CDR3 protein is CALTGTVITDTQYF. CDR3 DNA sequence: TGTGCCTTGACCGGGACAGTAATCACAGATACGCAGTATTTT. Variable domain in full (rest from reference TRBV28 and TRBJ2-3): DVKVTQSSRYLVKRTGEKVFLECVQDMDHENMFWYRQDPGLGLRLIYFSYDVKMKEKGDIPEGYSVSREKKERFSLILESASTNQTSMYLCALTGTVITDTQYFGPGTRLTVL.

The chain carries TRBV6-5 and TRBJ1-2; D uncertain. Trimming cost V 5 bases and J 4 bases, with 14 bases left between them. Per the germline V gene, CDR1 is MNHEY and CDR2 is SVGAGI. The CDR3 extends over 14 amino acids. The CDR3 sequence: CASSHSVGAYGYTF. The CDR3 DNA reads as TGTGCCAGCAGTCATTCGGTTGGTGCCTATGGCTACACCTTC.

This clone was counted many times. This rearrangement joins TRBV6-1 to TRBJ2-2; 10 bases align to TRBD2. V shed 8 bases and J 5 bases; nucleotides not matched to a gene: 8. The CDR3 runs to 15 residues. Looked up from germline, CDR1 is MNHNS and CDR2 is SASEGT. For the CDR3, the DNA is TGTGCCAGCCGGCTAGCGGGAGTTGAAACCGGGGAGCTGTTTTTT. Translated: CASRLAGVETGELFF.

A word on this clone: A much larger clonotype is one base distant, so this may be a read error. The chain has TRBV5-1 and TRBJ2-3, with unresolved D. The length of the CDR3 is 14 residues. V was pared by 0 bases and J by 4 bases, with 9 bases between. Looked up from germline, CDR1 is SGHRS and CDR2 is YFSETQ. CDR3 in amino acids: CASSLAASPDTQYF. DNA for the CDR3: TGCGCCAGCAGCTTGGCGGCATCCCCAGATACGCAGTATTTT.

The table lists this clone with many counts. The chain combines TRBV5-1 with TRBJ2-6; TRBD1 agrees at 8 bases. The germline CDR1 and CDR2 sequences are SGHRS and YFSETQ. This CDR3 has 19 amino acids. With V trimmed by 0 bases and J by 0 bases, 8 bases remained unmatched. CDR3 amino acids: CASSLAWDRYSSGANVLTF. For the CDR3, the DNA is TGCGCCAGCAGCTTGGCCTGGGACAGGTACAGCTCTGGGGCCAACGTCCTGACTTTC.

Comments on this clone: A much larger clone lies a single base off, so this may be a read error. V gene TRBV19 combines with J gene TRBJ1-5; 7 nucleotides align to TRBD1. The CDR3 has 16 residues. Trimming removed 7 bases from V and 6 bases from J; junction bases left unmatched: 15. Germline lookup yields CDR1 LNHDA and CDR2 SQIVND (reference sequence). The CDR3 region is CASMETVTGTRQPQHF. CDR3 coding DNA: TGTGCCAGTATGGAAACTGTGACAGGGACACGTCAGCCCCAGCATTTT.

This clone is medium-sized by share. This rearrangement joins TRBV12-3 or TRBV12-4 to TRBJ1-5, with 11 bases aligning to TRBD1. The CDR3 has 12 amino acids. V was clipped by 4 bases and J by 12 bases; unmatched bases: 2. Written as DNA, the CDR3 is TGTGCCAGCAGTTGGGGGACAGGGGGCCAGCATTTT. Its protein product is CASSWGTGGQHF.

This clone was seen repeatedly, ten times or more. The chain links TRBV11-1 to TRBJ1-2; D remains unclear. Looked up from germline, CDR1 is SGHAT and CDR2 is FQDESV (reference sequence). This CDR3 is built from 16 residues. Trimming pared 5 bases from V and 7 bases from J, leaving 23 bases between. CDR3 amino acids: CASSKGSSHPTSGYTF. The CDR3 DNA reads TGTGCCAGCAGCAAAGGGTCCTCGCATCCCACCTCTGGCTACACCTTC.

At least ten counts were recorded for this clone. This chain uses TRBV25-1 with TRBJ1-6, with D uncertain. CDR1 is MGHDK and CDR2 is SYGVNS in the germline V gene. Trimming pared 0 bases from V and 12 bases from J, leaving 3 bases between. CDR3 size: 11 residues. CDR3 amino acids: CASSEYGPLHF. The CDR3, as DNA: TGTGCCAGCAGTGAATATGGACCCCTCCACTTT.

This clone was counted ten times or more. This chain links TRBV5-1 with TRBJ2-7; D might be TRBD2 (5 bases). The CDR3 has 13 amino acids. The V gene lost 1 base and the J gene lost 7 bases, with 12 bases spanning the gap. Germline CDR1 reads SGHRS; CDR2 reads YFSETQ. The CDR3 DNA reads as TGCGCCAGCAGCTTGTACGGGGTGAGGGAGCAGTACTTC. Residues: CASSLYGVREQYF.

This clone has at least ten counts. The V gene is TRBV20-1, the J gene TRBJ2-5, with 10 bases lining up with TRBD2. Germline V CDR1 and CDR2: DFQATT, SNEGSKA (reference sequence). V lost 1 base to trimming and J lost 5 bases; unmatched junction nucleotides: 10. There are 16 residues in the CDR3. For the CDR3, the DNA is TGCAGTGCTAGAGGGGCTAGCGGGAGCGAAATGGAGACCCAGTACTTC. Protein: CSARGASGSEMETQYF.

The table lists this clone with many counts. The chain employs TRBV2 and TRBJ2-1, with 10 bases identical to TRBD2. The J segment lost 4 bases and the V segment lost 7 bases, leaving 7 bases of the junction unmatched. Per the germline V gene, CDR1 is SNHLY and CDR2 is FYNNEI. This CDR3 comprises 15 residues. The CDR3 here is CASIPGLALYNEQFF. The CDR3 bases are TGTGCCAGCATCCCGGGACTAGCGTTATACAATGAGCAGTTCTTC. Filled out from reference TRBV2 and TRBJ2-1, the complete variable domain reads EPEVTQTPSHQVTQMGQEVILRCVPISNHLYFYWYRQILGQKVEFLVSFYNNEISEKSEIFDDQFSVERPDGSNFTLKIRSTKLEDSAMYFCASIPGLALYNEQFFGPGTRLTVL.

There are a few counts of this clone. The chain is built from TRBV19 and TRBJ2-1; D uncertain. V was cut by 3 bases and J by 0 bases, with 9 bases left in between. Per germline, CDR1 LNHDA and CDR2 SQIVND (reference sequence). The CDR3 runs 15 residues. The CDR3 DNA sequence: TGTGCCAGTAGTATCTCCCGGAGCTCCTACAATGAGCAGTTCTTC. Protein product: CASSISRSSYNEQFF.

Many counts were recorded for this clone. J is TRBJ2-1 and V is TRBV28; 7 positions match TRBD2. This CDR3 is built from 14 residues. In germline, CDR1 is MDHEN, CDR2 SYDVKM. J was trimmed by 4 bases and V by 8 bases; bases with no gene match: 8. This CDR3 is CASRREDPYNEQFF. Written as DNA, the CDR3 is TGTGCCAGCCGTCGGGAGGACCCTTACAATGAGCAGTTCTTC.

As concerns this clone: At one boundary the junction diverges from the germline segment, which might be a read error. The V and J genes are TRBV27 and TRBJ1-6; D is possibly TRBD1 (6 bases). Germline assignment: CDR1 MNHEY and CDR2 SMNVEV (reference sequence). This CDR3 has 13 residues. CDR3 DNA: TGTGCCAGCGGTTCGGGACATAATCCACCCCTCCACTTT. Its translation is CASGSGHNPPLHF.

This clone has ten or more counts. The CDR3 loop reads CASSLRTGLKEKLFF. The DNA for the CDR3 is TGCGCCAGCAGCTTGCGGACAGGGCTGAAGGAAAAACTGTTTTTT. The chain has TRBV5-1 and TRBJ1-4; 8 nucleotides match TRBD1. Trimming removed 1 base from V and 8 bases from J; junction bases left unmatched: 7. The CDR3 is 15 residues long. CDR1 and CDR2 (germline): SGHRS, YFSETQ.

With regard to this clone: A clone one base away is much larger, so this may be a read error. The chain employs TRBV12-3 or TRBV12-4 and TRBJ2-5; no clear D gene. CDR3 length: 14 residues. Written as DNA, the CDR3 is TGTACCAGCAGTGCCCACAGAATAGAAGAGACCCAGTACTTC. Protein sequence: CTSSAHRIEETQYF.

In this sample, this clone turned up many times. The genes are TRBV6-6 and TRBJ2-1; D ambiguous. Looked up from germline, CDR1 is MNHNY and CDR2 is SVGAGI (reference sequence). The CDR3 contains 15 residues. The V end lost 0 bases, the J end lost 3 bases, and 9 bases lay between the germline ends. The CDR3 DNA follows: TGTGCCAGCAGTTACTCCCGGACCCTCTACAATGAGCAGTTCTTC. It yields the protein CASSYSRTLYNEQFF.

This clone is medium-sized by share. The CDR3 sequence is CASSLTGEQYF. CDR3 bases: TGTGCCAGCAGCTTAACGGGAGAGCAGTACTTC. The V call is TRBV7-8, the J call TRBJ2-7; the D gene is possibly TRBD2 (5 bases). Germline V CDR1 and CDR2: SGHVS, FQNEAQ. The CDR3 covers 11 residues. The V gene lost 2 bases and the J gene lost 7 bases, with 6 bases spanning the gap.

This clone is medium-sized within its sample. The chain couples TRBV12-3 or TRBV12-4 to TRBJ2-7; 9 bases align to TRBD2. This CDR3 contains 15 residues. V dropped 5 bases and J dropped 4; count of bases not matched to a gene: 9. The CDR3 sequence is CASSKAGLARYEQYF. The CDR3 DNA reads TGTGCCAGCAGTAAAGCCGGACTAGCGAGATACGAGCAGTACTTC.